A single sample is the source of the 8 T cell receptor beta chains below, sequenced in a study of CD8 T cells in ankylosing spondylitis. Whole-study results and caveats: Blood from ankylosing spondylitis patients appeared to carry a characteristic eight-variant TCR beta motif.

The antigens for these receptors are not known. TCRdb re-derived calls from the 5' RACE reads in MiXCR, one entry per CDR3 protein. The sample lists roughly 440,000 distinct CDR3 sequences; about a sixth were seen once. The source material was blood, either unsorted or a sorted T cell fraction (not recorded which). The source is a male donor with ankylosing spondylitis.

The chain has TRBV7-7 and TRBJ2-1; 9 nucleotides line up with TRBD2. The V gene's germline CDR1 is SSHAT and CDR2 FNYEAQ (reference sequence). V lost 1 base and J lost 10; bases outside the gene matches: 8. The CDR3 sequence is 15 residues long. The CDR3 loop is CASSLGLAETREQFF. CDR3 DNA: TGTGCCAGCAGCTTAGGACTAGCGGAGACAAGAGAGCAGTTCTTC.

The chain links TRBV4-3 to TRBJ2-1; 7 bases line up with TRBD2. CDR3 size: 13 residues. The trim removed 0 bases at V and 12 bases at J, leaving 5 bases unmatched. Per germline, CDR1 LGHNA and CDR2 YSLEER. CDR3 sequence: CASSQDRGSGQFF. CDR3 DNA sequence: TGCGCCAGCAGCCAAGATCGCGGGAGCGGGCAGTTCTTC.

CDR3 amino acids: CASSEIPGQGAYGYTF. The CDR3 nucleotides read TGCGCCAGCAGCGAAATACCGGGACAGGGGGCCTATGGCTACACCTTC. This chain uses TRBV5-1 with TRBJ1-2, with TRBD1 identical over 12 bases. CDR1 is SGHRS and CDR2 is YFSETQ in the germline V gene. The CDR3 consists of 16 residues. Germline trimming cut 4 bases from V and 4 bases from J; bases unmatched to any gene: 8.

This chain connects TRBV7-9 to TRBJ2-7; TRBD2 aligns across 11 bases. V lost 2 bases, J lost 4 bases, and 10 bases stayed unmatched. The germline V gene encodes CDR1 SEHNR and CDR2 FQNEAQ (reference sequence). The CDR3 consists of 17 residues. CDR3: CASSLKGLADLPYEQYF. The CDR3 DNA reads TGTGCCAGCAGCTTAAAGGGACTAGCGGACCTACCGTACGAGCAGTACTTC.

The V gene is TRBV6-1, the J gene TRBJ2-7; unclear D gene. The germline V gene has CDR1 MNHNS and CDR2 SASEGT. V was shortened by 9 bases and J by 0 bases, with 18 bases between the two germline ends. The CDR3 is 15 residues long. The CDR3 loop reads CASSAVLGVSYEQYF. The CDR3 DNA follows: TGTGCCAGTTCGGCTGTTCTCGGCGTCTCCTACGAGCAGTACTTC.

This clonotype was found many times. The CDR3 sequence is CASSIGRTSGANVLTF. DNA of the CDR3: TGTGCCAGCAGCATAGGACGGACCTCTGGGGCCAACGTCCTGACTTTC. The chain recombines TRBV11-2 with TRBJ2-6; no reliable D call. This CDR3 region has 16 residues. The germline V gene encodes CDR1 SGHAT and CDR2 FQNNGV. V was cut by 5 bases and J by 0 bases, with 11 bases left in between. Looking up the rest from reference TRBV11-2 and TRBJ2-6 gives the full variable domain: EAGVAQSPRYKIIEKRQSVAFWCNPISGHATLYWYQQILGQGPKLLIQFQNNGVVDDSQLPKDRFSAERLKGVDSTLKIQPAKLEDSAVYLCASSIGRTSGANVLTFGAGSRLTVL.

In its sample, this clonotype was seen many times. The rearrangement links TRBV15 to TRBJ1-5; tentatively, D is TRBD1 (5 bases). The CDR3 is 15 residues long. V was pared by 3 bases and J by 2 bases, with 11 bases between. The germline V gene has CDR1 LNHNV and CDR2 YYDKDF (reference sequence). This chain's CDR3 is CATSRTALGNQPQHF. In DNA form, the CDR3 reads TGTGCCACCAGCAGGACAGCCTTAGGCAATCAGCCCCAGCATTTT.

This chain connects TRBV5-6 to TRBJ2-1; no reliable D call. Germline CDR1 reads SGHDT; CDR2 reads YYEEEE. V was clipped by 2 bases and J by 8 bases, with 17 bases between them. This CDR3 region has 15 residues. CDR3 nucleotide sequence: TGTGCCAGCAGCTTAGGCAGTGGGTATAACCATGAGCAGTTCTTC. As protein: CASSLGSGYNHEQFF.